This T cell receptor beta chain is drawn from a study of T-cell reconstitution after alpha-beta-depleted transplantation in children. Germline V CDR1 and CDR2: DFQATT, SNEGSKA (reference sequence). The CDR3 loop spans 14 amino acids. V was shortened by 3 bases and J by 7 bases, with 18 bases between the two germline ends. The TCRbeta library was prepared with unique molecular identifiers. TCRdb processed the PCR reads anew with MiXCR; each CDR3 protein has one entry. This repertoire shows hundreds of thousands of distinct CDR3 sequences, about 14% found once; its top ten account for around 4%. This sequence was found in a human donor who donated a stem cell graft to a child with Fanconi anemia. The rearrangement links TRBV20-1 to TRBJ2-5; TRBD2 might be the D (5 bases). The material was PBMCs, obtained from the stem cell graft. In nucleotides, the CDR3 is TGCAGTGCTAGGTCCGGCCCCGAGGAGGCGACCCAGTACTTC. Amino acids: CSARSGPEEATQYF.